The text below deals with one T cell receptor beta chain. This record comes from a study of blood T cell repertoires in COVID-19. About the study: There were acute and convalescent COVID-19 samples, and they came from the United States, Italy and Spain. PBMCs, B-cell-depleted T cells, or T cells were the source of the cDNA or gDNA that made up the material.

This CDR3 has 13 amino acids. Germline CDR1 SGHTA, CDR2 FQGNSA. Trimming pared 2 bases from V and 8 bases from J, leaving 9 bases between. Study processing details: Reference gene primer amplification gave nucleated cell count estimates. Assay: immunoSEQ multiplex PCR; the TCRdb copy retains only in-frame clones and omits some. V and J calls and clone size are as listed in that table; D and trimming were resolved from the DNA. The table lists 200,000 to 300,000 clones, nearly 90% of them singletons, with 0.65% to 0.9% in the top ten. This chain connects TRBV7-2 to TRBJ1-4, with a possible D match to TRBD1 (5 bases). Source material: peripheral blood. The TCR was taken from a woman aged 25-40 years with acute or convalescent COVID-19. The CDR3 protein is CASSLRGGEKLFF. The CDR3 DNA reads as TGTGCCAGCAGCTTAAGGGGAGGGGAAAAACTGTTTTTT.